A single sample gave rise to the 22 T cell receptor beta chains below, sequenced in a study of tumor and adjacent non-tumor tissue in lung cancer. TCRbeta libraries were built with three rounds of nested PCR, modified from ARM-PCR. TCRdb reprocessed the multiplex PCR reads with MiXCR, giving one entry per CDR3 protein. The sample consists of 69,000 or so distinct CDR3 sequences, about three quarters of them appearing once. RNA was extracted from bulk tissue without any cell sorting. The specimen was lung tumor tissue. These receptors were taken from a man in his 60s with non-small cell lung cancer.

The chain recombines TRBV20-1 with TRBJ2-1, with no clear D. The germline CDR1 and CDR2 sequences are DFQATT and SNEGSKA (reference sequence). V lost 4 bases to trimming and J lost 4 bases, with 14 bases between them. The CDR3 is 14 amino acids. The CDR3 loop reads CSAKSRSAYNEQFF. Here the CDR3 DNA reads TGCAGTGCTAAGAGCAGATCCGCGTACAATGAGCAGTTCTTC.

The gene calls are TRBV20-1 and TRBJ1-1; D possibly corresponds to TRBD1 (5 bases). Trimming stripped 3 bases from V and 7 bases from J, with 15 bases between. The germline CDR1 and CDR2 sequences are DFQATT and SNEGSKA (reference sequence). The CDR3 length is 13 residues. The CDR3 bases are TGCAGTGCTAGTCGGGGGAAAGGCATTGAAGCTTTCTTT. This sequence encodes CSASRGKGIEAFF.

The chain is built from TRBV20-1 and TRBJ2-7; 7 nucleotides align to TRBD1. CDR1 is DFQATT and CDR2 is SNEGSKA in the germline V gene (reference sequence). Losses at the gene ends were 8 bases for V and 12 bases for J; bases not matched to a gene: 25. This CDR3 region has 15 residues. The CDR3 protein is CSPSIPTGSKYERYF. CDR3 DNA: TGCAGTCCCTCCATACCGACAGGGAGTAAATACGAACGGTACTTC.

A remark on this clonotype: One junction end disagrees with the germline gene, perhaps due to a read error. V usage is TRBV29-1 and J usage is TRBJ2-4; D may be TRBD1 or TRBD2 (5 bases each). Germline values: CDR1 SQVTM, CDR2 ANQGSEA. The CDR3 spans 14 residues. The DNA for the CDR3 is TGCAGCGTTGAGCAGAAGGGTTGGGGGAACATTCAGTATTTC. Residues: CSVEQKGWGNIQYF.

The chain joins TRBV7-9 to TRBJ2-3, with D unresolved. Germline loops: CDR1 SEHNR, CDR2 FQNEAQ (reference sequence). With 1 base removed from V and 4 bases from J, the gap between germline ends came to 3 bases. This CDR3 has 12 amino acids. CDR3 in DNA: TGTGCCAGCAGCTTAGATCCAGATACGCAGTATTTT. This codes for CASSLDPDTQYF. The full variable domain, its missing parts supplied by reference TRBV7-9 and TRBJ2-3, is DTGVSQNPRHKITKRGQNVTFRCDPISEHNRLYWYRQTLGQGPEFLTYFQNEAQLEKSRLLSDRFSAERPKGSFSTLEIQRTEQGDSAMYLCASSLDPDTQYFGPGTRLTVL.

This clonotype was found a few times. The genes are TRBV20-1 and TRBJ2-5; perhaps D is TRBD1 or TRBD2 (5 bases each). Per germline, CDR1 DFQATT and CDR2 SNEGSKA (reference sequence). There are 9 residues in the CDR3. V lost 6 bases, J lost 11 bases, and 10 bases lay in between. Here the CDR3 reads CSAGEKQYF. CDR3 bases: TGCAGTGCGGGGGAGAAACAGTACTTC.

On this clonotype itself: At one boundary the junction diverges from the germline segment, which might be a read error. The chain links TRBV7-8 to TRBJ2-1, with D unclear. Germline V gene lookup returns CDR1 SGHVS and CDR2 FQNEAQ. The CDR3 has 11 residues. CDR3 in DNA: TGTACCAGTAGAAATCGCAATGAGCAGTTCTTC. Its protein is CTSRNRNEQFF.

This clonotype occurred many times. This chain uses TRBV10-1 with TRBJ2-3; 13 bases map to TRBD2. Germline V gene data show CDR1 as WNHNN and CDR2 as SYGVQD (reference sequence). The CDR3 consists of 14 residues. Trimming at V came to 4 bases and at J to 7 bases, leaving 2 bases not matched to a gene. As DNA, the CDR3 is TGCGCCAGCAGTGGGGGACTAGCGGGAAATACGCAGTATTTT. Translating it yields CASSGGLAGNTQYF.

Comments on this clonotype: Compared with germline, one end of the junction differs, possibly owing to a read error. The chain has TRBV5-4 and TRBJ2-3, with D perhaps TRBD2 (6 bases). The germline gives CDR1 SGHNT, CDR2 YYREEE (reference sequence). The CDR3 covers 14 residues. The CDR3 spells CASRPGGESDTLYF. As DNA, the CDR3 is TGTGCCAGCAGACCCGGCGGGGAATCAGATACGCTGTATTTT.

Concerning this clonotype: A much bigger clone sits one base away, suggesting this may be a read error. A read error is likely, as this CDR3 ends without the conserved phenylalanine or tryptophan. The V and J genes are TRBV11-2 and TRBJ2-5; D call uncertain. This CDR3 is built from 12 residues. Germline assignment: CDR1 SGHAT and CDR2 FQNNGV. V gave up 1 base and J gave up 8 bases, with 8 bases separating them. In DNA form, the CDR3 reads TGTGCCAGCAGCTTAGGTCCTAGTACCCAGTACATC. Translated, it gives CASSLGPSTQYI.

The rearrangement links TRBV12-3 or TRBV12-4 to TRBJ2-2; unclear D gene. The CDR3 is made up of 16 amino acids. The CDR3 nucleotides are TGTGGCAGTAGTCTCTATCCGGCCACGAACACCGGGGAGCTGTTTTTT. Translating gives CGSSLYPATNTGELFF.

The table lists this clonotype with many counts. CDR3 loop: CSARWEYQETQYF. The CDR3 coding sequence is TGCAGTGCTAGATGGGAGTACCAAGAGACCCAGTACTTC. This chain connects TRBV20-1 to TRBJ2-5; D possibly corresponds to TRBD2 (5 bases). The CDR3 has 13 amino acids. Germline values: CDR1 DFQATT, CDR2 SNEGSKA (reference sequence). The ends were cut back, 2 bases at V and 0 bases at J, with 7 bases in the middle.

With regard to this clonotype: Compared with germline, one end of the junction differs, possibly owing to a read error. The CDR3 here is CAWGRGSGANVLTF. CDR3 nucleotide sequence: TGCGCCTGGGGCAGGGGATCTGGGGCCAACGTCCTGACTTTC. The chain recombines TRBV30 with TRBJ2-6, with TRBD1 as a possible D gene (6 bases). Germline CDR1 reads GTSNPN; CDR2 reads SVGIG (reference sequence). The CDR3 spans 14 residues.

Many counts were recorded for this clonotype. This chain links TRBV28 with TRBJ1-2; D unresolved. Germline V lookup: CDR1 MDHEN, CDR2 SYDVKM. The V and J ends lost 2 bases and 4 bases respectively, with 5 bases between them. This CDR3 comprises 12 residues. The CDR3 region has the DNA TGTGCCAGCAGTTTAGAGGGCTATGGCTACACCTTC. Protein sequence: CASSLEGYGYTF.

The V gene is TRBV6-2 or TRBV6-3, the J gene TRBJ2-3; D is ambiguous. V lost 2 bases to trimming and J lost 5 bases, with 8 bases between them. The CDR3 covers 13 residues. Germline CDR1 MNHEY, CDR2 SVGEGT. CDR3 sequence: CASSYPPRDTQYF. As DNA, the CDR3 is TGTGCCAGCAGTTACCCCCCCCGAGATACGCAGTATTTT.

In this sample, this clonotype turned up once. The CDR3 does not close with the conserved phenylalanine or tryptophan, likely indicating a read error. The chain uses TRBV20-1 and TRBJ1-1; a possible D gene is TRBD1 (5 bases). The CDR3 is 14 amino acids. Germline V gives CDR1 DFQATT, CDR2 SNEGSKA (reference sequence). The CDR3 sequence: CNAKYGGGVSEAFL. CDR3 DNA sequence: TGCAATGCTAAGTACGGGGGAGGGGTAAGTGAAGCTTTCCTT.

In this sample, this clonotype turned up a few times. The genes are TRBV20-1 and TRBJ1-5; no definite D call. The CDR3 sequence is 12 residues long. V lost 6 bases and J lost 4, with 10 bases in between. The germline V gene has CDR1 DFQATT and CDR2 SNEGSKA (reference sequence). The CDR3 sequence: CSAPGRNQPQHF. The CDR3 region has the DNA TGCAGTGCCCCCGGGAGGAATCAGCCCCAGCATTTT.

Concerning this clonotype: The germline gene is not matched at one end of the junction; a read error may be the cause. This chain joins TRBV20-1 and TRBJ2-7, with 9 bases identical to TRBD2. This CDR3 spans 15 amino acids. Germline-derived CDR1 and CDR2 are DFQATT and SNEGSKA (reference sequence). The DNA of the CDR3 is TGCACTGCTAGATTGGCGGGAGGGCCGGAGTACGAGCCGTACTTC. Its translation is CTARLAGGPEYEPYF.

This clonotype was counted a few times. One junction end disagrees with the germline gene, perhaps due to a read error. V usage is TRBV20-1 and J usage is TRBJ2-3, with D possibly TRBD1 on 5 matching bases. CDR1 is DFQATT, CDR2 SNEGSKA, per germline (reference sequence). The CDR3 has 13 amino acids. DNA for the CDR3: TGCAGTGTTGAGCGAACAGGCACAAATACGCAGTATTTT. Encoded protein: CSVERTGTNTQYF.

Concerning this clonotype itself: A read error may account for a junction end that differs from germline. The chain couples TRBV11-1 to TRBJ2-2; TRBD2 matches at 7 bases. The germline V gene encodes CDR1 SGHAT and CDR2 FQDESV (reference sequence). The CDR3 has 14 amino acids. CDR3 residues: CASGLTSGTWELFF. CDR3 nucleotide sequence: TGCGCCAGCGGCTTAACCAGCGGGACCTGGGAGCTGTTTTTT.

J is TRBJ2-7 and V is TRBV9, with 7 bases that match TRBD2. V lost 3 bases and J lost 0; bases outside the gene matches: 6. The CDR3 sequence is 15 residues long. Looked up from germline, CDR1 is SGDLS and CDR2 is YYNGEE. The CDR3: CASSARGEGSYEQYF. In nucleotides, the CDR3 is TGTGCCAGCAGCGCCCGGGGGGAGGGCTCCTACGAGCAGTACTTC.

Points on this clonotype: A junction end diverges from the germline sequence, so it may reflect a read error. The rearrangement joins TRBV6-5 to TRBJ1-1; D uncertain. The CDR3 sequence is 13 residues long. Germline assignment: CDR1 MNHEY and CDR2 SVGAGI. The DNA of the CDR3 is TGTGCCAGCAGTCGACGGGGAAGCACTGAAGCCTTCTTT. It encodes CASSRRGSTEAFF.